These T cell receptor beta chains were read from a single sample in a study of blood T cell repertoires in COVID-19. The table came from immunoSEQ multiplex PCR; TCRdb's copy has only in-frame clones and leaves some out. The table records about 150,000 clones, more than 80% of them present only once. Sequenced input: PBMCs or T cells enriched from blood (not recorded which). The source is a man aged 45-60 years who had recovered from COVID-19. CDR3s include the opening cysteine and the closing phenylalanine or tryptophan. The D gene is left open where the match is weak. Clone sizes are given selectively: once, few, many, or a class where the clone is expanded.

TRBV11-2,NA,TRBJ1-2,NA,CASSIRAGGYTF
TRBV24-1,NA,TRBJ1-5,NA,CATGREGLQPQHF
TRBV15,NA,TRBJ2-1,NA,CATSRDYPGSNEQFF
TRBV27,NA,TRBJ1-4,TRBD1,CASSRRQGLGEKLFF
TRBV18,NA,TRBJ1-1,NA,CASSPTGNTEAFF
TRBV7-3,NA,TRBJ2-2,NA,CASSLGGVNTGELFF
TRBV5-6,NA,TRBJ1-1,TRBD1,CASSLEGALNTEAFF
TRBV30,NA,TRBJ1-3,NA,CALRTIGNTIYF
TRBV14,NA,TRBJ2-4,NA,CASSQGSPGINIQYF
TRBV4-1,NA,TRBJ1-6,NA,CASSQVWMDSNSPLHF
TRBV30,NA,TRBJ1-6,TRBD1,CAWDRARSPLHF
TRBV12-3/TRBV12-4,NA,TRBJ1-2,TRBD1,CASSQGAYGYTF
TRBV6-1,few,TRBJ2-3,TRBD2,CASSETLAGGTDTQYF
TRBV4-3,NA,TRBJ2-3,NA,CASSQRLADTQYF